The clone carrying this TCR beta chain was seen only a few times. Its specificity is unknown. These data are taken from a study of T-cell memory formation after mild COVID-19. On the study more broadly: TCR clusters largely stayed donor specific. Study results and caveats: Some clones that responded turned up in pre-infection memory, which suggests that cross-reactive memory joined in.

The trim removed 2 bases at V and 1 base at J, leaving 10 bases unmatched. This CDR3 has 18 amino acids. CDR1 and CDR2 from the germline V gene are MNHEY and SVGEGT. cDNA libraries for TCR alpha and TCR beta, carrying sample barcodes and UMIs, came from 5'RACE with constant-segment primers. TCRdb called the 5' RACE reads again in MiXCR, with one record for every CDR3 protein. The sample records 250,000 to 400,000 distinct CDR3 sequences, roughly an eighth being singletons. The sequenced sample consisted of PBMCs or a T cell subset sorted from them (not recorded which). The chain recombines TRBV6-2 or TRBV6-3 with TRBJ2-3; 9 positions match TRBD1. The receptor was isolated from a man in his late teens or twenties who had mild COVID-19 (a few samples of this study predate the infection). Cell type and time point are not known. CDR3 sequence: CASSYLTGGRIGTDTQYF. The CDR3 DNA sequence: TGTGCCAGCAGTTACCTGACAGGGGGGCGGATCGGCACAGATACGCAGTATTTT.